This T cell receptor beta chain was sequenced for a study of T cell responses to AZD1222 COVID-19 vaccine. The CDR3 totals 15 residues. Trimming took off 6 bases at V and 5 bases at J, with 14 bases between the two ends. Germline CDR1 MNHEY, CDR2 SMNVEV (reference sequence). Only in-frame clones appear in the TCRdb table, and some are missing; sequencing was by immunoSEQ multiplex PCR. The sample includes around 130,000 clones, 93% of them seen just once. This clone was counted a few times. The sequencing here drew on peripheral blood, taken on day 0 of AZD1222 vaccination. The rearrangement joins TRBV27 to TRBJ1-6; the D gene is possibly TRBD1 (5 bases). This TCR came from an adult in good health. The CDR3: CASRPGGFNNSPLHF. DNA of the CDR3: TGTGCCAGCAGGCCCGGGGGTTTCAATAATTCACCCCTCCACTTT.